The 3 T cell receptor beta chains reported below all come from one sample, sequenced in a study of cytomegalovirus exposure and HLA in healthy donors. The PCR employed 60 Vbeta primers together with 13 Jbeta primers. TCRdb keeps only in-frame clones here, not all; method: immunoSEQ multiplex PCR. The sample shows around 99,000 clones, about two thirds of them seen only once. The sequencing sample was made of PBMCs. All receptors derive from a woman in her 70s in good health and CMV-seropositive.

The rearrangement links TRBV6-5 to TRBJ1-6; TRBD1 might be the D (5 bases). V shed 7 bases and J shed 7 bases, with 14 bases lying between them. The CDR3 has 14 residues. Looked up from germline, CDR1 is MNHEY and CDR2 is SVGAGI. The CDR3 DNA sequence: TGTGCCAGCACCCCCGGGGGGTACAATTCACCCCTCCACTTT. It codes for CASTPGGYNSPLHF.

The V call is TRBV14, the J call TRBJ1-2; 7 bases fit TRBD1. The CDR3 contains 14 residues. Germline V gene sequence: CDR1 SGHDN, CDR2 FVKESK. Trimming removed 2 bases from V and 5 bases from J; junction bases left unmatched: 5. The CDR3 loop reads CASSQTGAGYGYTF. The CDR3, as DNA: TGTGCCAGCAGCCAAACAGGGGCAGGGTATGGCTACACCTTC.

The rearrangement links TRBV6-5 to TRBJ1-5; 7 positions match TRBD1. CDR3 length: 13 amino acids. V dropped 5 bases and J dropped 6; count of bases not matched to a gene: 4. CDR1 is MNHEY and CDR2 is SVGAGI in the germline V gene. The DNA of the CDR3 is TGTGCCAGCAGTCGACAGGGACCTCAGCCCCAGCATTTT. This codes for CASSRQGPQPQHF.